Below, 20 T cell receptor beta chains from the same sample are listed, as sequenced in a study of regulatory T cells in long-lasting Graves disease. Stated time point: persistent/refractory GD, antithyroid drugs over 5 years with positive TRAb. The TCR library used RNA extracted from PBMCs. For TCR beta, libraries came from iRepertoire HTBI primers and Arm-PCR of CDR3 regions. TCRdb re-called the multiplex PCR reads with MiXCR, one entry per CDR3 protein. Found here are around 450,000 distinct CDR3 sequences, 20% to 25% of them singletons; the top ten hold about 7%. Material: peripheral blood mononuclear cells (PBMCs), obtained when the disease was refractory, from a patient treated with antithyroid drugs. These receptors were taken from a female donor with Graves disease.

Only a few counts were recorded for this clonotype. The rearrangement joins TRBV14 to TRBJ1-2; possibly TRBD1 for D (5 bases). Deletions cut 0 bases from V and 4 bases from J, with 12 bases between. The V gene's germline CDR1 is SGHDN and CDR2 FVKESK. The CDR3 contains 15 residues. The CDR3 reads CASSQDNRDFYGYTF. The CDR3 DNA reads TGTGCCAGCAGCCAAGATAACCGGGACTTCTATGGCTACACCTTC.

This clonotype was detected many times. The V gene is TRBV11-3, the J gene TRBJ1-2; D is unclear. Germline V lookup: CDR1 SGHNT, CDR2 YENEEA. V shed 8 bases and J shed 6 bases, with 16 bases lying between them. This CDR3 spans 13 amino acids. The CDR3 DNA is TGTGCCAGCGGATTGGACGCGGATGATGGCTACACCTTC. Translating gives CASGLDADDGYTF.

There are many counts of this clonotype. This chain joins TRBV14 and TRBJ2-7; the D is unclear. This CDR3 has 12 residues. Germline V gene data show CDR1 as SGHDN and CDR2 as FVKESK. Trimming removed 0 bases at V and 11 bases at J, with 11 bases between. This chain's CDR3 is CASSQDFGGKYF. The CDR3 nucleotides are TGTGCCAGCAGCCAAGATTTTGGCGGAAAGTACTTC.

The table lists this clonotype with many counts. This chain connects TRBV12-3 or TRBV12-4 to TRBJ1-5, with a weak D call TRBD1 (6 bases). The CDR3 runs to 17 residues. Between the trimmed V and J ends, which lost 4 bases and 0 bases, there was a span of 16 bases. This CDR3 is CASSSLLGGYSNQPQHF. CDR3 nucleotides: TGTGCCAGCAGTTCGCTATTAGGGGGTTATAGCAATCAGCCCCAGCATTTT.

There are a few counts of this clonotype. The V gene is TRBV7-3, the J gene TRBJ2-7; TRBD1 or TRBD2 may be the D gene (5 bases each). Trimming cost V 6 bases and J 3 bases, with 12 bases left between them. Germline loops: CDR1 SGHTA, CDR2 FQGTGA. The CDR3 extends over 13 amino acids. The CDR3 here is CASRGPSDYEQYF. In DNA, the CDR3 is TGTGCCAGCAGGGGACCCTCGGACTACGAGCAGTACTTC.

A single count supports this clonotype. V usage is TRBV7-6 and J usage is TRBJ2-1; the D gene is possibly TRBD2 (5 bases). V lost 5 bases and J 8 bases, leaving 13 bases between the germline ends. CDR1 is SGHVS, CDR2 FNYEAQ, per germline. The CDR3 has 13 amino acids. CDR3 DNA: TGTGCCAGCAGCCCCCATTCGGGGTATGAGCAGTTCTTC. Its translation is CASSPHSGYEQFF.

This clonotype showed up many times. The chain joins TRBV20-1 to TRBJ1-5; D gene ambiguous. The germline V and J ends were trimmed by 5 bases and 0 bases, with 5 bases remaining between them. The CDR3 sequence is 12 residues long. Germline lookup yields CDR1 DFQATT and CDR2 SNEGSKA (reference sequence). CDR3 amino acids: CSAANSNQPQHF. CDR3 sequence (DNA): TGCAGTGCTGCGAATAGCAATCAGCCCCAGCATTTT.

This clonotype was seen at least ten times. V usage is TRBV6-5 and J usage is TRBJ2-4, with 7 bases matching TRBD2. Unmatched junction bases numbered 9, after V lost 4 bases and J lost 0 bases. Germline lookup yields CDR1 MNHEY and CDR2 SVGAGI. CDR3 length: 17 residues. CDR3 nucleotide sequence: TGTGCCAGCAGTTTTCGGGGGGAGGGACTAGCCAAAAACATTCAGTACTTC. Translated: CASSFRGEGLAKNIQYF.

This clonotype was detected many times. V and J are TRBV6-5 and TRBJ2-2; either TRBD1 or TRBD2 may fit D (5 bases each). V dropped 0 bases and J dropped 5 bases, with 13 bases sitting between them. CDR1 and CDR2 (germline): MNHEY, SVGAGI. The CDR3 has 16 residues. CDR3 nucleotide sequence: TGTGCCAGCAGTTACTCGAAGGGGAGAGGGACCGGGGAGCTGTTTTTT. Protein sequence: CASSYSKGRGTGELFF.

V gene TRBV20-1 combines with J gene TRBJ2-7, with unresolved D. V lost 5 bases and J 3 bases, leaving 14 bases between the germline ends. CDR3 length: 13 residues. Germline values: CDR1 DFQATT, CDR2 SNEGSKA (reference sequence). The CDR3 reads CSALAEGLYEQYF. Written as DNA, the CDR3 is TGCAGTGCTCTGGCGGAAGGTCTCTACGAGCAGTACTTC.

The CDR3 sequence: CSVQNSGAGELFF. In DNA, the CDR3 is TGCAGCGTGCAAAATAGCGGGGCCGGGGAGCTGTTTTTT. This rearrangement joins TRBV29-1 to TRBJ2-2, with 8 bases that match TRBD2. The CDR3 extends over 13 amino acids. CDR1 and CDR2 (germline): SQVTM, ANQGSEA. V gave up 6 bases and J gave up 6 bases; unmatched junction bases: 6.

The genes are TRBV9 and TRBJ1-2, with TRBD1 identical over 7 bases. J was trimmed by 4 bases and V by 3 bases; bases with no gene match: 3. This CDR3 has 13 amino acids. The V gene's germline CDR1 is SGDLS and CDR2 YYNGEE. CDR3 in DNA: TGTGCCAGCAGCGGACAGGGTGTCTATGGCTACACCTTC. Translating it yields CASSGQGVYGYTF.

This rearrangement joins TRBV11-3 to TRBJ2-5; D not resolved. The CDR3 is made up of 12 amino acids. V lost 5 bases and J 5 bases, leaving 9 bases between the germline ends. Germline CDR1 SGHNT, CDR2 YENEEA. CDR3 residues: CASSAGRETQYF. The DNA of the CDR3 is TGTGCCAGCAGCGCCGGACGGGAGACCCAGTACTTC.

The V call is TRBV29-1, the J call TRBJ1-1, with a weak D call TRBD1 (5 bases). Trimming took off 6 bases at V and 2 bases at J, with 22 bases between the two ends. The CDR3 sequence is 16 residues long. Germline CDR1 is SQVTM and CDR2 is ANQGSEA. The CDR3 is CSVNDRQLIENTEAFF. In DNA, the CDR3 is TGCAGCGTCAATGATAGACAGTTAATAGAAAACACTGAAGCTTTCTTT.

The table lists this clonotype with many counts. The V gene is TRBV28, the J gene TRBJ2-7; perhaps D is TRBD1 or TRBD2 (5 bases each). The germline V gene encodes CDR1 MDHEN and CDR2 SYDVKM. Trimming removed 3 bases at V and 0 bases at J, with 15 bases between. The CDR3 is 16 residues long. The DNA of the CDR3 is TGTGCCAGCAGTTTGAGAGGGGAGCGGAGCTCCTACGAGCAGTACTTC. The encoded protein is CASSLRGERSSYEQYF.

This chain uses TRBV15 with TRBJ1-2; D unclear. Germline V gene sequence: CDR1 LNHNV, CDR2 YYDKDF (reference sequence). CDR3 size: 16 residues. Trimming pared 3 bases from V and 0 bases from J, leaving 14 bases between. The chain's CDR3 is CATSRGSGSPNYGYTF. For the CDR3, the DNA is TGTGCCACCAGCAGGGGCTCGGGGTCACCTAACTATGGCTACACCTTC. The full variable domain, rest sourced from reference TRBV15 and TRBJ1-2, is DAMVIQNPRYQVTQFGKPVTLSCSQTLNHNVMYWYQQKSSQAPKLLFHYYDKDFNNEADTPDNFQSRRPNTSFCFLDIRSPGLGDTAMYLCATSRGSGSPNYGYTFGSGTRLTVV.

This clonotype was detected a few times. The V gene is TRBV11-1, the J gene TRBJ2-1; 11 bases are a match to TRBD1. Unmatched junction bases numbered 6, after V lost 4 bases and J lost 7 bases. This CDR3 comprises 15 residues. Germline assignment: CDR1 SGHAT and CDR2 FQDESV (reference sequence). This CDR3 reads CASSSGQGARNEQFF. DNA for the CDR3: TGTGCCAGCAGCTCTGGACAGGGGGCTCGGAATGAGCAGTTCTTC.

This clonotype was observed at least ten times. The chain couples TRBV3-1 to TRBJ1-1; unclear D gene. The V gene's germline CDR1 is LGHDT and CDR2 YNNKEL (reference sequence). CDR3 size: 14 residues. The germline V and J ends were trimmed by 2 bases and 1 base, with 8 bases remaining between them. CDR3 protein: CASSQKDTNTEAFF. The CDR3 DNA follows: TGTGCCAGCAGCCAAAAAGATACGAACACTGAAGCTTTCTTT.

This sequence joins TRBV7-9 and TRBJ2-4, with 10 positions matching TRBD1. Germline V CDR1 and CDR2: SEHNR, FQNEAQ (reference sequence). Trimming took 1 base from V and 8 from J; bases not matched to a gene: 14. CDR3 length equals 18 residues. As DNA, the CDR3 is TGTGCCAGCAGCTTAGGGATCGAGACAGGGGGCGCGGGGGACATTCAGTACTTC. Amino acids: CASSLGIETGGAGDIQYF.

This clonotype was seen repeatedly, ten times or more. The V call is TRBV27, the J call TRBJ1-1, with unresolved D. Germline CDR1 MNHEY, CDR2 SMNVEV (reference sequence). The CDR3 consists of 15 residues. V was clipped by 0 bases and J by 0 bases, with 8 bases between them. The chain's CDR3 is CASSLSSGVNTEAFF. CDR3 in DNA: TGTGCCAGCAGTTTATCTTCCGGGGTGAACACTGAAGCTTTCTTT.